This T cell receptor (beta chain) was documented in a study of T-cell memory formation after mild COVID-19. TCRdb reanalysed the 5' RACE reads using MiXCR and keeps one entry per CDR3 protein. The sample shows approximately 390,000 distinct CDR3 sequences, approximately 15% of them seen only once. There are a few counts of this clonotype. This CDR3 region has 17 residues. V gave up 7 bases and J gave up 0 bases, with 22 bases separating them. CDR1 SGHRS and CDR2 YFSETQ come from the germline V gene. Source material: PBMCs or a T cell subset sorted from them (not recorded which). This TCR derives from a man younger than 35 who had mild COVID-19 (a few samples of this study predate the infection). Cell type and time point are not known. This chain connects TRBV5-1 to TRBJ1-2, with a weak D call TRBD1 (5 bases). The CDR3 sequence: CASAWGQGGTSNYGYTF. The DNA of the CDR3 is TGCGCCAGCGCCTGGGGCCAGGGCGGTACTTCTAACTATGGCTACACCTTC.